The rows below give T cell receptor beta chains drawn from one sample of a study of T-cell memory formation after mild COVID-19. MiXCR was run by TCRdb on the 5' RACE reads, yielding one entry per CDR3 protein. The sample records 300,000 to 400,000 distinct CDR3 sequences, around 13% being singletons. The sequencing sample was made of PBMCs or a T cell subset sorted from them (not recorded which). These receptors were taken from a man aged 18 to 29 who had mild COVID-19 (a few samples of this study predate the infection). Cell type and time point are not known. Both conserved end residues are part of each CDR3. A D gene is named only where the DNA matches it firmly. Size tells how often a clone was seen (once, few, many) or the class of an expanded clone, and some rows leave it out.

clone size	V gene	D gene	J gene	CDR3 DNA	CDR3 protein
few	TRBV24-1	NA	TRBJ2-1	TGTGCCACCAGTGATTTGGAAGAGACCATCAATGAGCAGTTCTTC	CATSDLEETINEQFF
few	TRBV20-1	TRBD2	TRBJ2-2	TGCAGTGCCACTAGCGTTTCGAACACCGGGGAGCTGTTTTTT	CSATSVSNTGELFF
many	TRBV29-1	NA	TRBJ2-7	TGCAGCGTCACGGGCTATGACACCTACGAGCAGTACTTC	CSVTGYDTYEQYF
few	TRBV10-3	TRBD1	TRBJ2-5	TGTGCCATCGGGACAGGGGGCTGGGAGACCCAGTACTTC	CAIGTGGWETQYF
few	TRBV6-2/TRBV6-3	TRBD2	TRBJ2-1	TGTGCCAGCAGTTTGCTAGCGGGGGACCTCTACAATGAGCAGTTCTTC	CASSLLAGDLYNEQFF
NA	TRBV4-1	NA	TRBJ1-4	TGCGCCAGCAGGAGACAGTGGTCTAATGAAAAACTGTTTTTT	CASRRQWSNEKLFF
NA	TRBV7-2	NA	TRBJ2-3	TGTGCCAGCAGCGCGGGACCACCAGGCACAGATACGCAGTATTTT	CASSAGPPGTDTQYF
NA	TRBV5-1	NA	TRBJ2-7	TGCGCCAGCAGCTTGACCGGGACGGTCTCCTACGAGCAGTACTTC	CASSLTGTVSYEQYF
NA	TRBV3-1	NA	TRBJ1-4	TGTGCCAGCAGCCAAGACGGCAGGACCCGAGAAAAACTGTTTTTT	CASSQDGRTREKLFF
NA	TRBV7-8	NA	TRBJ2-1	TGTGCCAGCAGCTACCGGGTCTACAATGAGCAGTTCTTC	CASSYRVYNEQFF
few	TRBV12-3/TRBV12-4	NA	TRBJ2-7	TGTGCCAGCAGCATTCCGGACAGCCCCTACGAGCAGTACTTC	CASSIPDSPYEQYF
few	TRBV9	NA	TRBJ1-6	TGTGCCAGCAGCCCGGGACTCAACTATAATTCACCCCTCCACTTT	CASSPGLNYNSPLHF
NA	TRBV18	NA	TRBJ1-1	TGTGCCAGCTCACCGAGTCCGAACTACGGAGCTTTCTTT	CASSPSPNYGAFF
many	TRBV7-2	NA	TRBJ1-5	TGTGCCAGCAGCTTCGTAGGCAATCAGCCCCAGCATTTT	CASSFVGNQPQHF
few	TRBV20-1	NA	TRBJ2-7	TGCAGTGCTAGAGATTTGGTGCGAGGGATCACCTACGAGCAGTACTTC	CSARDLVRGITYEQYF
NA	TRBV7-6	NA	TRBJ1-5	TGTGCCAGCAGTACGGGTAACAATCAGCCCCAGCATTTT	CASSTGNNQPQHF
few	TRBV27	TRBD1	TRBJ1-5	TGTGCCAGCAGTTTAAGGGGAACAGGGGGCAATCAGCCCCAGCATTTT	CASSLRGTGGNQPQHF
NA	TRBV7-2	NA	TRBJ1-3	TGTGCCAGCAGCCCGGGGGGGTCGCCGGGAAACACCATATATTTT	CASSPGGSPGNTIYF
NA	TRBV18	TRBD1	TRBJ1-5	TGTGCCAGCTCACTTGAAAACAGGGGGCAACAGCCCCAGCATTTT	CASSLENRGQQPQHF
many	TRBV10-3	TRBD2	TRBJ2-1	TGTGCCATCAGTGATGGCGGGGGGGGCAATGAGCAGTTCTTC	CAISDGGGGNEQFF
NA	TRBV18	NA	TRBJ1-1	TGTGCCAGCTCACCGACCGCAGTAAACACTGAAGCTTTCTTT	CASSPTAVNTEAFF
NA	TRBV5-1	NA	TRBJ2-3	TGCGCCAGCCACCAGGGGACCCTAAGCACAGATACGCAGTATTTT	CASHQGTLSTDTQYF
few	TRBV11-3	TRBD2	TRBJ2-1	TGTGCCAGCAGCCCCCCGACTAGCGGCGGGGCGGGTGAGCAGTTCTTC	CASSPPTSGGAGEQFF
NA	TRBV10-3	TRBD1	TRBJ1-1	TGTGCCACCTGGGGGGACAGCAACACTGAAGCTTTCTTT	CATWGDSNTEAFF
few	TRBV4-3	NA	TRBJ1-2	TGCGCCAGCAGCCAAGAAGGAGCTTTTAACTATGGCTACACCTTC	CASSQEGAFNYGYTF
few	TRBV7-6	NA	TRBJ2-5	TGTGCCAGCAGCTTGAATCGACAGTCCCAAGAGACCCAGTACTTC	CASSLNRQSQETQYF
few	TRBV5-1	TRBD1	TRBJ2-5	TGCGCCAGCAGCTGGACTAATCGGGACAGGGTTGGAGAGACCCAGTACTTC	CASSWTNRDRVGETQYF
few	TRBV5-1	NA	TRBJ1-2	TGCGCCAGCAGGGAGCGGGAGGTCCCCCGAGTCTATGGCTACACCTTC	CASREREVPRVYGYTF
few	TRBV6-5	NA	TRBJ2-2	TGTGCCAGCAGGGGCAGGGCCGGGGAGCTGTTTTTT	CASRGRAGELFF
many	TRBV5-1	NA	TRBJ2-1	TGCGCCAGCAAGGACACGAGCTCCTACAATGAGCAGTTCTTC	CASKDTSSYNEQFF
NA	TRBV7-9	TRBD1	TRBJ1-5	TGTGCCAGCAGCTCGGGACAGGTTCATCAGCCCCAGCATTTT	CASSSGQVHQPQHF